A single sample is the source of the 12 T cell receptor beta chains below, sequenced in a study of T cells in Graves' hyperthyroidism and ophthalmopathy (dated by TCRdb to about 2019). Preparation of the library involved multiplex PCR. TCRdb lists the instrument as Illumina HiSeq 2000. TCR beta CDR3 regions were amplified from RNA transcripts. The TCR CDR3 was subjected to a first round of RT-PCR using the HTBI primer set and the Qiagen OneStep RT-PCR kit. TCRdb reprocessed the public reads (quality trimming at Q25 with fastp, clone calling with MiXCR) and kept in-frame beta chains. Identical CDR3 protein sequences are pooled into one entry, listed with their most common genes and DNA. Here the sample has about 400,000 distinct CDR3 sequences; around 14% occur a single time. Together, the top ten hold less than 35% of the sample. Source material: blood. The receptors were gathered from a woman aged 25 to 39 with Graves' hyperthyroidism.

This clonotype was recorded many times. The chain employs TRBV6-2 or TRBV6-3 and TRBJ2-7, with a tentative D call TRBD2 (5 bases). Germline-derived CDR1 and CDR2 are MNHEY and SVGEGT. The CDR3 has 15 residues. The germline V and J ends were trimmed by 8 bases and 5 bases, with 22 bases remaining between them. CDR3 in amino acids: CASSPLALPVDEQYF. CDR3 coding DNA: TGTGCCAGCTCTCCCTTAGCGCTACCGGTCGACGAGCAGTACTTC.

This clonotype appeared a few times. This sequence joins TRBV29-1 and TRBJ1-4; D is undetermined. V was clipped by 6 bases and J by 0 bases, with 8 bases between them. The germline gives CDR1 SQVTM, CDR2 ANQGSEA. CDR3 length: 13 amino acids. The CDR3 loop reads CSVHSATNEKLFF. In DNA, the CDR3 is TGCAGCGTACACAGTGCAACTAATGAAAAACTGTTTTTT.

This clonotype showed up many times. The rearrangement uses TRBV28 and TRBJ2-3; possibly TRBD1 for D (5 bases). Looked up from germline, CDR1 is MDHEN and CDR2 is SYDVKM. The CDR3 consists of 15 residues. V was clipped by 5 bases and J by 6 bases, with 18 bases between them. The CDR3 spells CASSGEAAPGDTQYF. CDR3 DNA: TGTGCCAGCAGTGGTGAGGCAGCCCCAGGGGATACGCAGTATTTT.

The chain has TRBV2 and TRBJ1-1; D is possibly TRBD1 (5 bases). Trimming left V 6 bases short and J 0 bases short, with 17 bases between. Germline V gene lookup returns CDR1 SNHLY and CDR2 FYNNEI. CDR3 length: 16 amino acids. The CDR3, as DNA: TGTGCCAGCAGGGTCGGAGGGGCAGGGATGAACACTGAAGCTTTCTTT. Protein: CASRVGGAGMNTEAFF. Drawing the rest from reference TRBV2 and TRBJ1-1, the complete variable domain is EPEVTQTPSHQVTQMGQEVILRCVPISNHLYFYWYRQILGQKVEFLVSFYNNEISEKSEIFDDQFSVERPDGSNFTLKIRSTKLEDSAMYFCASRVGGAGMNTEAFFGQGTRLTVV.

There are many counts of this clonotype. This chain uses TRBV11-2 with TRBJ2-2; no clear D. The germline gives CDR1 SGHAT, CDR2 FQNNGV. The CDR3 totals 14 residues. Between the trimmed V and J ends, which lost 5 bases and 7 bases, there was a span of 14 bases. The CDR3 here is CASSAAANRGELFF. The CDR3 bases are TGTGCCAGCAGCGCTGCAGCGAACCGCGGGGAGCTGTTTTTT.

This clonotype was found many times. V is TRBV5-1 and J is TRBJ2-7; maybe TRBD2 (5 bases). CDR1 is SGHRS and CDR2 is YFSETQ in the germline V gene. CDR3 size: 14 residues. Deletions cut 0 bases from V and 0 bases from J, with 7 bases between. The CDR3 sequence: CASSLGGISYEQYF. Here the CDR3 DNA reads TGCGCCAGCAGCTTGGGAGGGATCTCCTACGAGCAGTACTTC. The full variable domain, in which reference TRBV5-1 and TRBJ2-7 provide the parts outside the CDR3, is KAGVTQTPRYLIKTRGQQVTLSCSPISGHRSVSWYQQTPGQGLQFLFEYFSETQRNKGNFPGRFSGRQFSNSRSEMNVSTLELGDSALYLCASSLGGISYEQYFGPGTRLTVT.

This clonotype was detected ten times or more. CDR3 sequence: CSANLGTSGRSSDTQYF. The CDR3 nucleotides are TGCAGTGCAAATCTTGGGACTAGCGGGAGGTCCTCGGATACGCAGTATTTT. The rearrangement uses TRBV20-1 and TRBJ2-3; 15 bases fit TRBD2. V was pared by 6 bases and J by 6 bases, with 13 bases of the junction left unmatched. In germline, CDR1 is DFQATT, CDR2 SNEGSKA (reference sequence). The CDR3 is made up of 17 amino acids.

As DNA, the CDR3 is TGTGCCAGCAGCCCGAGCAGGGGGGCCCTCCACTTT. It specifies CASSPSRGALHF. The V call is TRBV13, the J call TRBJ1-6, with TRBD1 identical over 7 bases. Germline V gene sequence: CDR1 PRHDT, CDR2 FYEKMQ (reference sequence). The V and J ends lost 5 bases and 14 bases, in that order; junction bases with no gene match: 6. The CDR3 sequence is 12 residues long.

J is TRBJ2-1 and V is TRBV20-1, with D perhaps TRBD2 (6 bases). Germline lookup yields CDR1 DFQATT and CDR2 SNEGSKA (reference sequence). Trimming took 5 bases from V and 9 from J, leaving 20 bases between them. The CDR3 length is 14 residues. The CDR3 bases are TGCAGTGCTCGAGGTACTAGCCGGCTAGGTGAGCAGTTCTTC. Encoded protein: CSARGTSRLGEQFF.

This clonotype was seen at least ten times. This chain uses TRBV12-3 or TRBV12-4 with TRBJ1-4; 11 positions match TRBD1. Trimming cost V 2 bases and J 8 bases; bases outside gene matches: 10. The CDR3 has 17 residues. The CDR3, as DNA: TGTGCCAGCAGTTTAACCCGAGGGGACAGGGGGGCAGAAAAACTGTTTTTT. Its translation: CASSLTRGDRGAEKLFF.

The chain employs TRBV15 and TRBJ2-7; no definite D call. Between the trimmed V and J ends, which lost 0 bases and 1 base, there was a span of 7 bases. This CDR3 is 14 amino acids long. CDR1 LNHNV and CDR2 YYDKDF come from the germline V gene (reference sequence). DNA for the CDR3: TGTGCCACCAGCAGAGATAAGGGATCCTACGAGCAGTACTTC. Residues: CATSRDKGSYEQYF. The complete variable domain, with remaining parts taken from reference TRBV15 and TRBJ2-7, reads DAMVIQNPRYQVTQFGKPVTLSCSQTLNHNVMYWYQQKSSQAPKLLFHYYDKDFNNEADTPDNFQSRRPNTSFCFLDIRSPGLGDTAMYLCATSRDKGSYEQYFGPGTRLTVT.

About this clonotype: A read error may account for a junction end that differs from germline. The V call is TRBV20-1, the J call TRBJ2-2, with 8 bases matching TRBD2. CDR1 DFQATT and CDR2 SNEGSKA come from the germline V gene (reference sequence). The CDR3 has 14 residues. CDR3 coding DNA: TGCGGTGCTACCGGGAGGGCAAACACCGGGGAGCTGTTTTTT. Translation gives CGATGRANTGELFF.